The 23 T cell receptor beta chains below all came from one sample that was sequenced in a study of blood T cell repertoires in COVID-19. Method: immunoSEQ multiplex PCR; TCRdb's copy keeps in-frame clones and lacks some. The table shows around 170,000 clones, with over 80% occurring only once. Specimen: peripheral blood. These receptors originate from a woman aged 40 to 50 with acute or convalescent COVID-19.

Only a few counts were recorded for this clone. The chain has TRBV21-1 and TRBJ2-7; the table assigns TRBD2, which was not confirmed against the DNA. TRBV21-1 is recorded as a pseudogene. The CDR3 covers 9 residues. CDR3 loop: CASTNEQYF. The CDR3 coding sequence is TGTGCCAGCACTAACGAGCAGTACTTC.

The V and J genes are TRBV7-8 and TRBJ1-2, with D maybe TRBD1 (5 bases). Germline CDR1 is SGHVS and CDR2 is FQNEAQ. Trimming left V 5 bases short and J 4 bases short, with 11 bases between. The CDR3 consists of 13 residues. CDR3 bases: TGTGCCAGCAGCGCGGACACCAGCTATGGCTACACCTTC. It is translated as CASSADTSYGYTF.

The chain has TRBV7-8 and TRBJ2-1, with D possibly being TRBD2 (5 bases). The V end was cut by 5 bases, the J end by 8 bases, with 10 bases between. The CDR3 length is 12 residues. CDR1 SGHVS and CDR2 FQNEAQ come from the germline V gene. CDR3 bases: TGTGCCAGCAGCCTTGAGGGATATGAGCAGTTCTTC. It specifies CASSLEGYEQFF.

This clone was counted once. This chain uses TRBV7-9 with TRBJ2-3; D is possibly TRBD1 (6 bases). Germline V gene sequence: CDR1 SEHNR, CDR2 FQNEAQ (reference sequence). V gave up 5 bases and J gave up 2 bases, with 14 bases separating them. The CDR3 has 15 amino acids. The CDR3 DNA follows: TGTGCCAGCAGCCCGATGCCAGGGGCCACAGATACGCAGTATTTT. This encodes CASSPMPGATDTQYF.

The CDR3 loop is CASSFGLSPGGELFF. CDR3 bases: TGTGCCAGCAGCTTCGGACTCTCCCCGGGAGGGGAGCTGTTTTTT. The gene calls are TRBV3-1 (or the pseudogene TRBV3-2) and TRBJ2-2; possible D gene TRBD2, 5 bases. The CDR3 sequence is 15 residues long. Trimming stripped 5 bases from V and 8 bases from J, with 18 bases between. Looked up from germline, CDR1 is LGHDT and CDR2 is YNNKEL (reference sequence).

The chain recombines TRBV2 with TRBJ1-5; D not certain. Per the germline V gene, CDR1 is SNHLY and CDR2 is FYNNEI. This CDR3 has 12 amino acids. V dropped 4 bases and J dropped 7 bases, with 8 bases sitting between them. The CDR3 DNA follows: TGTGCCAGCAGTGTCGAGGCCCAGCCCCAGCATTTT. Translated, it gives CASSVEAQPQHF.

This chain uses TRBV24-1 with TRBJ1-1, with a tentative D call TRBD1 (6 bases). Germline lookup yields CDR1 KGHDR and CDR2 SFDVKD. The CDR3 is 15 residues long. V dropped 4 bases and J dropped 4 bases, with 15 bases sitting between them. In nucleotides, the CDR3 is TGTGCCACCAGTGACGGGGCAGGGGTGGCCACTGAAGCTTTCTTT. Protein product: CATSDGAGVATEAFF.

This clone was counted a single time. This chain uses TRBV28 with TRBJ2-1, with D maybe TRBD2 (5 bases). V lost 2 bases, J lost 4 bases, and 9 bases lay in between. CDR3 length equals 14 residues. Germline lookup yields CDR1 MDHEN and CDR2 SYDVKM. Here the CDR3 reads CASSLQADYNEQFF. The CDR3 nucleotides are TGTGCCAGCAGTTTACAAGCGGATTACAATGAGCAGTTCTTC.

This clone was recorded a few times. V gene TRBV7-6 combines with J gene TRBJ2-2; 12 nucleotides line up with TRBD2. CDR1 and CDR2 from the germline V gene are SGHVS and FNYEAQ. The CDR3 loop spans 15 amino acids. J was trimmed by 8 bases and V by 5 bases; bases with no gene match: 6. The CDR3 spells CASSTLAGGGGELFF. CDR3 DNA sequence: TGTGCCAGCAGCACACTAGCGGGAGGTGGAGGGGAGCTGTTTTTT.

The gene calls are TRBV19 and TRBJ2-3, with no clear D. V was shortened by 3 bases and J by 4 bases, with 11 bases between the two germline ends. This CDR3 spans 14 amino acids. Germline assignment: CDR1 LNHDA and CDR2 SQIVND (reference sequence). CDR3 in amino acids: CASSILSGSDTQYF. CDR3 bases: TGTGCCAGTAGTATTCTTTCCGGGTCAGATACGCAGTATTTT.

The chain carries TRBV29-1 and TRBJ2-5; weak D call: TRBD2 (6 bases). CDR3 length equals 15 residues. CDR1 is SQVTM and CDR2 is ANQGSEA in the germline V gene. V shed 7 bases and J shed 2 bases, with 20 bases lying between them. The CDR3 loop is CSALGGGKIQETQYF. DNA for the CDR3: TGCAGCGCCCTCGGGGGTGGAAAGATACAAGAGACCCAGTACTTC. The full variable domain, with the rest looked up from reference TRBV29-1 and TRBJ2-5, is SAVISQKPSRDICQRGTSLTIQCQVDSQVTMMFWYRQQPGQSLTLIATANQGSEATYESGFVIDKFPISRPNLTFSTLTVSNMSPEDSSIYLCSALGGGKIQETQYFGPGTRLLVL.

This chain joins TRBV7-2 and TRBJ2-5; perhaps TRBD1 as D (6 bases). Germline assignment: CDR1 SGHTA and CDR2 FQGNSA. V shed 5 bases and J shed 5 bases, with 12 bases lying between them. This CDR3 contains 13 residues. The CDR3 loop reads CASSPQGTETQYF. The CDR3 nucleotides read TGTGCCAGCAGCCCCCAGGGGACGGAGACCCAGTACTTC.

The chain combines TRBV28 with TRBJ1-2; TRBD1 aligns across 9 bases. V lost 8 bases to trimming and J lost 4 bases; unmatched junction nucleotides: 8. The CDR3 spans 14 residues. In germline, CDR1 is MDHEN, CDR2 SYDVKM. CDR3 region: CASAQGAHGYGYTF. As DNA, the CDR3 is TGTGCCAGCGCACAGGGGGCGCACGGCTATGGCTACACCTTC.

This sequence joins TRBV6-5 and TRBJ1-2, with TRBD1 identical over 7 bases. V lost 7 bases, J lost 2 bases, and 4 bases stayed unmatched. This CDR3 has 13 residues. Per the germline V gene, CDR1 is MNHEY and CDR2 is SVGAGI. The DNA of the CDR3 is TGTGCCAGCACCGGGACAGAGAACTATGGCTACACCTTC. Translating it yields CASTGTENYGYTF.

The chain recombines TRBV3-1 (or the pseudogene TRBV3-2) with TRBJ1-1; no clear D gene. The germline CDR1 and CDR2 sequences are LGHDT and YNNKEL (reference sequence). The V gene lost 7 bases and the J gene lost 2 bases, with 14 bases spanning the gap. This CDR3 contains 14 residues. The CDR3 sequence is CASTGSVGNTEAFF. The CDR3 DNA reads TGTGCCAGCACCGGGTCTGTCGGTAACACTGAAGCTTTCTTT.

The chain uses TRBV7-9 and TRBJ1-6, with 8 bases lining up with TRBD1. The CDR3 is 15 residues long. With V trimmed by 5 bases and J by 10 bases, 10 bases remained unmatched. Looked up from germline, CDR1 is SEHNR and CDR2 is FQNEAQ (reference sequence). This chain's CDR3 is CASSPRTGIESPLHF. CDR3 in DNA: TGTGCCAGCAGCCCCAGGACAGGGATAGAATCACCCCTCCACTTT.

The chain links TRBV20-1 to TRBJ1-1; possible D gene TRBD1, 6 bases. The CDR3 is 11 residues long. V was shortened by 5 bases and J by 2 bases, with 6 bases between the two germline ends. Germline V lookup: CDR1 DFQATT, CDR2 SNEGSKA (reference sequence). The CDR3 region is CSAGTNTEAFF. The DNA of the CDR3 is TGCAGTGCTGGGACAAACACTGAAGCTTTCTTT.

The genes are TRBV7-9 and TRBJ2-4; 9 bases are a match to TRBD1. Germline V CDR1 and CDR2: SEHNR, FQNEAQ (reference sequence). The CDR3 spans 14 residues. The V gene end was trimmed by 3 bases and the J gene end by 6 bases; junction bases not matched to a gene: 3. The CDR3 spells CASSFGQGINIQYF. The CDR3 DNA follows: TGTGCCAGCAGCTTCGGACAGGGGATAAACATTCAGTACTTC.

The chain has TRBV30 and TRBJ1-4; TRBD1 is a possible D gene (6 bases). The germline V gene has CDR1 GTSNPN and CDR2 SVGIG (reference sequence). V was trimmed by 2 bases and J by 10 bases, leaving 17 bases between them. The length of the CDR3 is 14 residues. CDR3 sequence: CAWSSGAGEVKLFF. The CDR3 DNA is TGTGCCTGGAGTTCCGGGGCAGGGGAAGTAAAACTGTTTTTT. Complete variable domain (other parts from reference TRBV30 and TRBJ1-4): SQTIHQWPATLVQPVGSPLSLECTVEGTSNPNLYWYRQAAGRGLQLLFYSVGIGQISSEVPQNLSASRPQDRQFILSSKKLLLSDSGFYLCAWSSGAGEVKLFFGSGTQLSVL.

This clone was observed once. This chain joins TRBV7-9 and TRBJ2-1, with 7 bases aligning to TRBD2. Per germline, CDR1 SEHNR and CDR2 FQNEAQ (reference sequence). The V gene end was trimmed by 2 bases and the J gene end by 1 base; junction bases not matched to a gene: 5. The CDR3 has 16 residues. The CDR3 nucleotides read TGTGCCAGCAGCTTATATGGCGGGAGTTCCTACAATGAGCAGTTCTTC. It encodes CASSLYGGSSYNEQFF. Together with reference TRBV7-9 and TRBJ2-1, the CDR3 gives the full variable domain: DTGVSQNPRHKITKRGQNVTFRCDPISEHNRLYWYRQTLGQGPEFLTYFQNEAQLEKSRLLSDRFSAERPKGSFSTLEIQRTEQGDSAMYLCASSLYGGSSYNEQFFGPGTRLTVL.

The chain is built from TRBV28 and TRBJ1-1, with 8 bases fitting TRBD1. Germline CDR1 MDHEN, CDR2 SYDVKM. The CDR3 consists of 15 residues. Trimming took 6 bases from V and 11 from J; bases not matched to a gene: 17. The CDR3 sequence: CASSRGDRSFEGAFF. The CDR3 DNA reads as TGTGCCAGCAGCCGGGGGGACAGGAGTTTTGAAGGGGCTTTCTTT.

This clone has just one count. The CDR3 sequence is CASSLNRAPQPQHF. CDR3 sequence (DNA): TGTGCCAGTAGTCTCAACAGGGCACCCCAGCCCCAGCATTTT. This chain links TRBV19 with TRBJ1-5, with TRBD1 as a possible D gene (6 bases). The length of the CDR3 is 14 residues. Trimming cost V 5 bases and J 7 bases, with 15 bases left between them. Looked up from germline, CDR1 is LNHDA and CDR2 is SQIVND (reference sequence). The variable domain in full, completed from reference TRBV19 and TRBJ1-5, reads DGGITQSPKYLFRKEGQNVTLSCEQNLNHDAMYWYRQDPGQGLRLIYYSQIVNDFQKGDIAEGYSVSREKKESFPLTVTSAQKNPTAFYLCASSLNRAPQPQHFGDGTRLSIL.

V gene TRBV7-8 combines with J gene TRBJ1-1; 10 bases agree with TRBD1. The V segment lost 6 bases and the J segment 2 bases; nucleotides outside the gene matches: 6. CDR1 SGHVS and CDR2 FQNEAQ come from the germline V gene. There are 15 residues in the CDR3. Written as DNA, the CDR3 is TGTGCCAGCAGGCTAGACAGGGGGCGAAACACTGAAGCTTTCTTT. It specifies CASRLDRGRNTEAFF.